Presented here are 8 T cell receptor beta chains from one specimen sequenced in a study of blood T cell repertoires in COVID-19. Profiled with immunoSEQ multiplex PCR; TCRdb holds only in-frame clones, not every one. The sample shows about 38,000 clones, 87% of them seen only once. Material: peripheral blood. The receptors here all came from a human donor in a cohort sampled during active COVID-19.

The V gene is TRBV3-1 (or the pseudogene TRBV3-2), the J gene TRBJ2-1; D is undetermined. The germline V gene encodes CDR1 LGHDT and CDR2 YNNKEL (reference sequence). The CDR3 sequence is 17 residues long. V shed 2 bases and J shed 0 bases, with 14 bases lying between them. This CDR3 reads CASSQRPRSISYNEQFF. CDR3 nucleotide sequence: TGTGCCAGCAGCCAAAGACCGAGGTCGATCTCCTACAATGAGCAGTTCTTC.

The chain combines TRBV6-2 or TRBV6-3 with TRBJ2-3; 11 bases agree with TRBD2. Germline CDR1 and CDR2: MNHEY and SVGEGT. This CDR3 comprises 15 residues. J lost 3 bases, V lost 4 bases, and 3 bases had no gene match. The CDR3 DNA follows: TGTGCCAGCAGTTGGGCTAGCGGGAGGACAGATACGCAGTATTTT. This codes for CASSWASGRTDTQYF.

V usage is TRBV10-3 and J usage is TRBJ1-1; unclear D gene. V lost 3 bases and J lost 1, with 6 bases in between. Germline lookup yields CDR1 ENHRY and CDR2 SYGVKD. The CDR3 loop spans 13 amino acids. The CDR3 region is CAISEQRNTEAFF. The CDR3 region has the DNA TGTGCCATCAGTGAACAGAGGAACACTGAAGCTTTCTTT.

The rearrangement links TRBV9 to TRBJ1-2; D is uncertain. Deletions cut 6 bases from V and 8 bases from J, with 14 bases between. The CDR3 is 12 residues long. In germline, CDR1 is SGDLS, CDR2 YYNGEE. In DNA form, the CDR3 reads TGTGCCAGCACCGGACTAGAATCCGGCTACACCTTC. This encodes CASTGLESGYTF.

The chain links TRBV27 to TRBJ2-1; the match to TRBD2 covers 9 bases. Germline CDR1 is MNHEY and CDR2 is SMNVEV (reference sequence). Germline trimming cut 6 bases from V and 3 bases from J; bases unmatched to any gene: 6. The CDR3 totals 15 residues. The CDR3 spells CASSRGTSSYNEQFF. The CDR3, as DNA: TGTGCCAGCAGCCGCGGGACTAGCAGCTACAATGAGCAGTTCTTC.

The CDR3 sequence: CASSSSGLAYNEQFF. Here the CDR3 DNA reads TGTGCCAGCAGCTCCTCGGGGTTAGCCTACAATGAGCAGTTCTTC. The chain carries TRBV5-4 and TRBJ2-1, with D possibly matching TRBD2 (5 bases). In germline, CDR1 is SGHNT, CDR2 YYREEE (reference sequence). This CDR3 contains 15 residues. Between the trimmed V and J ends, which lost 3 bases and 2 bases, there was a span of 12 bases. Full variable domain (outside the CDR3, taken from reference TRBV5-4 and TRBJ2-1): ETGVTQSPTHLIKTRGQQVTLRCSSQSGHNTVSWYQQALGQGPQFIFQYYREEENGRGNFPPRFSGLQFPNYSSELNVNALELDDSALYLCASSSSGLAYNEQFFGPGTRLTVL.

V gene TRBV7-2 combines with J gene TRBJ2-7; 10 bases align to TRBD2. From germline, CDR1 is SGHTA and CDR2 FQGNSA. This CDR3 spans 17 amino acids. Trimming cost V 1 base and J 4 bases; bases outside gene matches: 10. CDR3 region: CASSLGASSGRSYEQYF. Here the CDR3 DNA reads TGTGCCAGCAGCTTAGGAGCGTCTAGCGGGAGAAGTTACGAGCAGTACTTC.

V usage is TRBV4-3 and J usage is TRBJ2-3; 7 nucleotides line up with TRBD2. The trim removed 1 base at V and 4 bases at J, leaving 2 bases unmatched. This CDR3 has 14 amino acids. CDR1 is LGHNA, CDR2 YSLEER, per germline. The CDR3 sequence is CASSQGGGADTQYF. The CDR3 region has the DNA TGCGCCAGCAGCCAAGGTGGGGGGGCAGATACGCAGTATTTT.